This TCR beta chain was identified in a study of T cells in Graves' hyperthyroidism and ophthalmopathy. The investigators amplified TCR beta CDR3 regions from RNA transcripts. In the first-round RT-PCR of the TCR CDR3, the HTBI primer set was used. TCRdb passed the multiplex PCR reads through MiXCR, listing each CDR3 protein once. The sample includes approximately 400,000 distinct CDR3 sequences, 11% to 15% of them seen just once. General study findings and limits: Expanded thyroid clonotypes (above 0.001) were mostly also found in blood.

The study defined stable Graves' hyperthyroidism as no ophthalmopathy progression within 18 months. Each 10 ml fresh peripheral blood draw supplied the PBMCs. On this clonotype: Its antigen is not known.

The receptor was derived from a woman between 55 and 75 years old with Graves' hyperthyroidism. Sequenced: blood.

The CDR3 spells CASSLDLVGESSGANVLTF. The DNA for the CDR3 is TGTGCCAGCAGCTTAGATCTCGTGGGGGAGAGCTCTGGGGCCAACGTCCTGACTTTC. The V and J genes are TRBV11-3 and TRBJ2-6; the D gene could be TRBD1 or TRBD2 (5 bases each). Germline V gene sequence: CDR1 SGHNT, CDR2 YENEEA. Between the trimmed V and J ends, which lost 0 bases and 0 bases, there was a span of 15 bases. This CDR3 contains 19 residues.